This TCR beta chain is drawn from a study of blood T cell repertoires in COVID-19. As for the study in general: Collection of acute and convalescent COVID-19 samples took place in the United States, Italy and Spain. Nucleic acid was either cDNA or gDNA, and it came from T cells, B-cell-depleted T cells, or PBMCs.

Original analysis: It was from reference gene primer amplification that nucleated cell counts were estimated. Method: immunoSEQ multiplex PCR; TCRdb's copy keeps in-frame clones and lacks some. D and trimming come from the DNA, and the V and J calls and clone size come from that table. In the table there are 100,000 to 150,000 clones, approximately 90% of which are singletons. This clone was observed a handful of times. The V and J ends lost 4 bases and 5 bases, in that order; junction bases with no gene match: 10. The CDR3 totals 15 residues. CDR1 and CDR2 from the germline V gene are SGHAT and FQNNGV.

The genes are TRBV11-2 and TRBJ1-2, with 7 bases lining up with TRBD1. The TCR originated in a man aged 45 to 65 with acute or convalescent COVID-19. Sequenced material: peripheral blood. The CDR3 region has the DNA TGTGCCAGCAGCTCATACGGGACAGTTGGGTATGGCTACACCTTC. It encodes CASSSYGTVGYGYTF.